This T cell receptor beta chain is from a study of immune evolution from preneoplasia to lung adenocarcinoma. CDR3 size: 16 residues. Germline CDR1 and CDR2: MDHEN and SYDVKM. Trimming took 5 bases from V and 0 from J; bases not matched to a gene: 5. Sequencing used immunoSEQ multiplex PCR; TCRdb keeps in-frame clones, though not all of them. The sample holds 7,500 to 9,500 clones, around four fifths seen once. The sequenced sample consisted of FFPE minimally invasive lung adenocarcinoma tissue. The receptor was isolated from a donor older than 65 with lung adenocarcinoma. This chain joins TRBV28 and TRBJ2-3; 10 bases line up with TRBD2. The CDR3 loop is CASSNPGLASTDTQYF. CDR3 sequence (DNA): TGTGCCAGCAGTAACCCGGGACTAGCGAGCACAGATACGCAGTATTTT.